The sequence of this T cell receptor (beta chain) was determined in a study of T cells expressing NK-cell markers. Study-level points and caveats: The leading position in the CD3+CD56-NKG2C+ fraction of a handful of donors also went to these clonotypes. Dominant NKG2C+ clonotypes were found to form about 1.0-7.0% of CD8+ T cells in several donors.

What made the TCR beta cDNA was 5'RACE template switching with UMIs. TCRdb reprocessed the 5' RACE reads and stores each CDR3 protein as one record, lacking DNA. This sample's table reports 200,000 to 300,000 distinct CDR3 sequences. The CDR3 extends over 15 amino acids. CDR1 and CDR2 (germline): SGHKS, YYEKEE (reference sequence). Note on this clonotype: The antigen remains unidentified.

What was sequenced was blood T cells: a sorted CD56 or NKG2C T cell subset, CD4+ or CD8+ T cells, or bulk PBMC T cells (not recorded which). The receptor was isolated from a young man in good health. The chain recombines TRBV5-5 with TRBJ2-1; TCRdb indicates TRBD1, and absent DNA this call remains unverified. The CDR3 region is CASSLWGENSHEQFF.